This TCR beta chain came from a study of T and B cells in COVID-19 patients (dated by TCRdb to between 2020 and 2021). Regarding the research as a whole: Using TRB and IGH repertoire sequencing of peripheral blood, the study characterized adaptive immunity in COVID-19 patients who had active infection or had recovered. Median age was around 37 years in the recovered cohort versus about 68 years in the active-infection cohort. A couple of patients belonged to both the recovered and active cohorts because samples were available from active disease and after recovery. Comorbidities linked to unfavorable COVID-19 outcome were present in most of the roughly 20 patients in the active-infection cohort. In the active-infection cohort, about 60% of the 20 patients were critically ill and required mechanical ventilation or ECMO. As many as 9 follow-up blood samples were taken per patient, and some of the samples covered different disease stages within the same individual. For the repertoire analyses, the comparison was an age-matched reference group of some 40 healthy donors who were negative for COVID-19 antibodies. A recovered cohort was made up of 15 to 19 patients contributing approximately 22 samples, mostly after mild to moderate COVID-19 managed as outpatients. Over 8 million TCR sequences were analysed in a TCR and BCR sequence repository that covered 35 to 40 patients and around 66 time points. Findings and caveats that apply to the study as a whole: A total of around 2,500 TCR clusters were exclusive to the recovered cohort, and a few dozen of those clusters were low-pGen clusters. Blood samples from mildly ill patients during symptoms and early samples from severe cases were scarce. In active COVID-19, TRB repertoires were highly clonal, while at recovery, diversity and richness increased above the levels seen in healthy donors. The cohort was judged too small for assessing how HLA contributes to COVID-19 susceptibility or severity. TRBV/TRBJ gene usage was reported as strongly skewed in patients with COVID-19. Specific T cell subsets (CD4+/Treg/CD8+) and sorted SARS-CoV-2-responsive or tetramer+ T cells had not yet been sequenced, and these experiments were ongoing. Prospective validation of the reported TCR clusters was stated to be required before clinical use.

The germline V gene provides CDR1 SQVTM and CDR2 ANQGSEA. Clipping removes 1 base from V and 7 bases from J, with 8 as the unmatched junction base count. The CDR3 numbers 15 residues from cysteine through phenylalanine. Just the 45-base CDR3 DNA is kept, in frame starting at base 1. The instrument given in TCRdb is Illumina MiSeq. Multiplex PCR with BIOMED2 TRB-A/B primer pools was used to amplify the TRB rearrangements. Illumina-compatible adapters and 7-nucleotide sample barcodes were added to the amplicons in two consecutive PCRs. All library PCRs used Phusion HS II polymerase. The amplicons were purified from gel with the NucleoSpin Gel and PCR Clean-up kit, measured on Qubit, and combined at around 4.2 nM. Amplicon pool quality was checked on an Agilent 2100 Bioanalyzer before Illumina next-generation sequencing. Per the original workflow: TRB rearrangements were annotated with MiXCR 3.0.8 using the default MiXCR reference library. Non-productive reads and sequences with fewer than 2 reads were removed, and every unique CDR3 nucleotide sequence was treated as one clone. Clonality, diversity, richness and V-J gene usage were calculated in R 3.5.1. GLIPH2 was used for TCR clustering by CDR3 similarity, and generation probabilities were calculated by OLGA. GLIPH2 clusters were kept only when the clusters contained at least four unique TCR clonotypes present in at least three individuals. The raw public reads went through TCRdb reprocessing: fastp at Q25, MiXCR clone calling, in-frame beta chains kept. All rows with the same CDR3 protein become a single entry with the most common DNA and genes. The V and J calls follow TCRdb's processing rather than the paper's. This sample gives 5,000 to 5,500 distinct CDR3 sequences in total; 21% of them show up just once. More than 3% of the sample is held by the ten biggest clonotypes.

By share, this clonotype ranks as medium-sized (0.01 to 0.1%). Its antigen remains undetermined. Qualities for individual bases were not recorded, and no much larger clone is one base off. TRB repertoires were amplified using roughly 220-550 ng of genomic DNA isolated from blood. This receptor was identified in a human donor with active COVID-19. The chain is made from TRBV29-1 and TRBJ2-7; TRBD2 lines up with 12 middle nucleotides. Source material: blood. The nucleotide sequence reads TGCAGCGTTGAAGTTTGGACTAGCGGGGAGGGGGAGCAGTACTTC. This codes for CSVEVWTSGEGEQYF.